The clone carrying this TCR beta chain has a count of ten or more. Its antigen is currently unknown. It is likely a read error, because the conserved phenylalanine at the end of the CDR3 is missing. The data stem from a study of T-cell reconstitution after alpha-beta-depleted transplantation in children. Study-wide results and limits: Once a year had passed after transplant, T-cell counts and diversity came mostly from newly produced T cells. As was reported, about two months after transplant, alpha-beta T cells came from several hundred expanded graft clones. For some patients, TCRbeta diversity was high at day 60 because of recipient T cells and thymic progenitors that survived.

Preparation of the TCRbeta library involved a method that used unique molecular identifiers. In TCRdb, the PCR reads were re-called with MiXCR into one record per CDR3 protein. The data hold about 280,000 distinct CDR3 sequences, with roughly 10% observed a single time. CDR1 is SGHVS, CDR2 FQNEAQ, per germline. Losses at the gene ends were 5 bases for V and 6 bases for J; bases not matched to a gene: 10. The CDR3 is 15 amino acids. V usage is TRBV7-8 and J usage is TRBJ2-4; 7 bases align to TRBD1. The receptor's source is a male patient aged 2 to 9 who had a stem cell transplant for chronic granulomatous disease, so the T cells may come from the graft donor. The sequences come from peripheral blood, collected 180 days after TCRalphabeta/CD19-depleted stem cell transplant. The CDR3 here is CASSHSRNRGNIQYL. CDR3 in DNA: TGTGCCAGCAGCCACTCACGCAACAGGGGAAACATTCAGTACCTC.